This T cell receptor (beta chain) was retrieved from a study of T cells after yellow fever vaccination. About this clonotype: Its antigen is undetermined.

TCRdb processed the 5' RACE reads anew with MiXCR; each CDR3 protein has one entry. In the table there are some 320,000 distinct CDR3 sequences, roughly 9% of which are singletons. CDR1 SGHRS and CDR2 YFSETQ come from the germline V gene. This CDR3 contains 15 residues. Between the trimmed V and J ends, which lost 0 bases and 8 bases, there was a span of 17 bases. General study findings and limits: Post-booster repertoires again held most primary-vaccination clones (approximately 96% CD4, roughly 89% CD8). The CD4 compartment and the CD8 compartment contained a small share of clonotypes in common. Abundant clonotypes from the bulk population could get into FACS-sorted repertoires as contaminants.

This receptor was identified in a man in his late teens or twenties who received the YFV17D yellow fever vaccine. The gene calls are TRBV5-1 and TRBJ1-1; unclear D gene. This material consisted of CD4+ T cells sorted from PBMCs, taken 5 days after the yellow fever booster vaccination. The CDR3 nucleotides are TGCGCCAGCAGCTTGGTGTCGACTGTCGAGGGCGAAGCTTTCTTT. Translated, it gives CASSLVSTVEGEAFF.